Given below is one T cell receptor (beta chain) in context. The entry originates in a study of shared clonotypes between healthy human individuals. Whole-study context: With ages of 18 to 49, the donors were a couple of women and a few men. CD8 memory received one plate per donor, CD8 naive two, CD4 memory three and CD4 naive three.

Profiled with immunoSEQ multiplex PCR; TCRdb holds only in-frame clones, not every one. The sample consists of 800,000 to 1,200,000 clones, approximately 80% of them appearing once. The V gene lost 2 bases and the J gene lost 6 bases, with 14 bases spanning the gap. Germline V gene data show CDR1 as SGHVS and CDR2 as FQNEAQ. This CDR3 is 15 amino acids long. Researchers partitioned CD4+ cells into CD45RA+ naive and CD45RA-negative memory subsets. The clonotype was recovered from a young man in good health. Some clones in this sample may be carry-over from other donors' samples. V gene TRBV7-8 combines with J gene TRBJ2-1; tentative D call: TRBD1 (6 bases). The material sequenced was memory CD4+ T cells from PBMCs. Subset indicated: CD45RA-negative fraction. Here the CDR3 DNA reads TGTGCCAGCAGCTTACTTCTGGGGGCGGGCAATGAGCAGTTCTTC. Its translation: CASSLLLGAGNEQFF. Combining the CDR3 with reference TRBV7-8 and TRBJ2-1 gives the whole variable domain GAGVSQSPRYKVAKRGQDVALRCDPISGHVSLFWYQQALGQGPEFLTYFQNEAQLDKSGLPSDRFFAERPEGSVSTLKIQRTQQEDSAVYLCASSLLLGAGNEQFFGPGTRLTVL.